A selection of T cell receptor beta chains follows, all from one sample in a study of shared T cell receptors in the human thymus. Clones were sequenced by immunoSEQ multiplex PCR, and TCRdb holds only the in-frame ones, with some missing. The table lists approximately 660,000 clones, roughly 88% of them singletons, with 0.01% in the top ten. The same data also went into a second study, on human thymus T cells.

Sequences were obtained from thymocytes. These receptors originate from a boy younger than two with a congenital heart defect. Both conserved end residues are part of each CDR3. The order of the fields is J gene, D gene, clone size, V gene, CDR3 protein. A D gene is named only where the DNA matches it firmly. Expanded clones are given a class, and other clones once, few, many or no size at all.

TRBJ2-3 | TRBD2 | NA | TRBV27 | CASSAGAPPDTQYF
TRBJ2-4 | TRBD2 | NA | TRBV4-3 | CASSQDRGPGLAGNIQYF
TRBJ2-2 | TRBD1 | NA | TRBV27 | CASSPPRGRHGELFF
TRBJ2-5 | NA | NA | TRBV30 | CAWGLQETQYF
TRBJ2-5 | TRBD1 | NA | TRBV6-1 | CASSETGQGAAQYF
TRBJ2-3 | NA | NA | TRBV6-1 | CASSELAGTDTQYF
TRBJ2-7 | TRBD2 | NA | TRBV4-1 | CASAQREGPYEQYF
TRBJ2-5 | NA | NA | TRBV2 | CASSEGEGWVAEKSMKETQYF
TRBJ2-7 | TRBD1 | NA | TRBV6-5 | CASSYSDRGRGEQYF
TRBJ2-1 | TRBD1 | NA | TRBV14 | CASSQGQGSDEQFF
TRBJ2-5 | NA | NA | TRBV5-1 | CASSSRLEETQYF
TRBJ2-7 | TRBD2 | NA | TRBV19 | CASSVWTSGSMYEQYF
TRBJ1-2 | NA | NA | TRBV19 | CASSRQRPYGYTF
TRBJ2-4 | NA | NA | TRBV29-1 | CSVARQGQLGIQYF
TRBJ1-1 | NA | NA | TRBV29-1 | CSVESRAGNTEAFF
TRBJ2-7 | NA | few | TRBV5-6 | CASSLRQGGEQYF
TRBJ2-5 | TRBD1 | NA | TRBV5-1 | CASCRQGKGYQETQYF
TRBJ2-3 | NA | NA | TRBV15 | CATSRAGLSSTDTQYF
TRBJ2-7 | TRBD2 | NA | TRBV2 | CASQSLARSSYEQYF
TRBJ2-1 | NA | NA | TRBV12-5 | CASGLEARYNEQFF
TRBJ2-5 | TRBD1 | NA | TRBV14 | CASSQGQGAWETQYF
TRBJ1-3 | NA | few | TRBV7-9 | CASSLRRGAGNTIYF
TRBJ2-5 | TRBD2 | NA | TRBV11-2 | CASSLDRRGLKKTQYF
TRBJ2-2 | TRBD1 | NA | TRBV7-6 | CASSLTGKGTGELFF
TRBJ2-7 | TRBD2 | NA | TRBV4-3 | CASSPGRDPSGTYEQYF
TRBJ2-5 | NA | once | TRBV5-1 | CASNNHLETQYF
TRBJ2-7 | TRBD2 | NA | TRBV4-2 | CASSQDIPSGRVRHEQYF
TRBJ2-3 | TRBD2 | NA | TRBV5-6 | CASSLLAGGADTQYF
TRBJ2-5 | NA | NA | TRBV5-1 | CASSPSGAGYGETQYF
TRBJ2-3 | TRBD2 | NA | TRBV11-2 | CASSPSPLAGGDTQYF
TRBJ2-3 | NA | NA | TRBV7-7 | CASSLGVANPSLNSDTQYF
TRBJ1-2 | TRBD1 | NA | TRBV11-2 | CASSPPDRESNYGYTF
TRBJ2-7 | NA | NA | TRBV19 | CASSSRRGTYEQYF
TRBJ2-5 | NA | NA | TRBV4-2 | CASSQVEQAHRETQYF
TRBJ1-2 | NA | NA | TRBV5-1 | CASSFRLGGKGYGYTF
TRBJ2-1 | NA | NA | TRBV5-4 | CASSLRSSYNEQFF
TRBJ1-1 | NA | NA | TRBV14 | CASSQDGAGRDTEAFF
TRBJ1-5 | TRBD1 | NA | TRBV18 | CASSPLDRVSNQPQHF
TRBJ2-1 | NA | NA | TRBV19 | CASSILAVSSYNEQFF
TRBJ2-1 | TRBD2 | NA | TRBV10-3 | CAIRPCGGLASGSSYNEQFF
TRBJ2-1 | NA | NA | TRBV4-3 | CASSQGLLDNEQFF
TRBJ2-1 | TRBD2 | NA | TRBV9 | CASSPTSGGYNEQFF
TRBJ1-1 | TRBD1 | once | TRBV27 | CASSSFTGGEIEAFF
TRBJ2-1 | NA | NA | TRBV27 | CASSRKGVDEQFF
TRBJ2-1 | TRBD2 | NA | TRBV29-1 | CSVLGLADYNEQFF